The following is a TCR beta chain sequence with its context. CDR1 LNHDA and CDR2 SQIVND come from the germline V gene (reference sequence). The V gene lost 1 base and the J gene lost 3 bases, with 7 bases spanning the gap. The CDR3 contains 13 residues. Assay: immunoSEQ multiplex PCR; the TCRdb copy retains only in-frame clones and omits some. The table records 130,000 to 150,000 clones, 85% to 95% of them present only once. The source of the sample is a study of T cell responses to AZD1222 COVID-19 vaccine. The clonotype originates from an adult in good health. The source was peripheral blood, collected on day 0 of MenACWY control vaccination. V is TRBV19 and J is TRBJ2-7; D is possibly TRBD2 (5 bases). DNA for the CDR3: TGTGCCAGTAGTATAGCCGAGGGCTACGAGCAGTACTTC. It is translated as CASSIAEGYEQYF.